This T cell receptor beta chain emerged from a study of regulatory T cells in long-lasting Graves disease. This clonotype was seen a handful of times. The antigen is not known. Findings and limits, study-wide: Persistent Graves' patients showed less TCR diversity than newly diagnosed ones.

Germline V gives CDR1 SGHTA, CDR2 FQGNSA. This CDR3 region has 16 residues. Trimming stripped 5 bases from V and 3 bases from J, with 20 bases between. Time point given: persistent/refractory GD, antithyroid drugs over 5 years with positive TRAb. Generation of the TCR library employed RNA extracted from PBMCs. American Thyroid Association guidelines defined Graves' disease diagnosis. Arm-PCR of CDR3 regions and iRepertoire HTBI primers were the basis on which TCR beta libraries were built. TCRdb re-called the multiplex PCR reads through MiXCR, storing one row per CDR3 protein. The table records a few hundred thousand distinct CDR3 sequences, about 25% of them present only once.

This TCR was sampled from a female donor with Graves disease. The chain couples TRBV7-2 to TRBJ2-7; a weak D match, TRBD2 (5 bases). The input for sequencing was peripheral blood mononuclear cells (PBMCs), taken when the disease was refractory, from a patient treated with antithyroid drugs. As DNA, the CDR3 is TGTGCCAGCAGCCCCGCTGGGAGCGGATCTTTCTACGAGCAGTACTTC. It yields the protein CASSPAGSGSFYEQYF. Supplemented by reference TRBV7-2 and TRBJ2-7, the full variable domain reads GAGVSQSPSNKVTEKGKDVELRCDPISGHTALYWYRQSLGQGLEFLIYFQGNSAPDKSGLPSDRFSAERTGGSVSTLTIQRTQQEDSAVYLCASSPAGSGSFYEQYFGPGTRLTVT.